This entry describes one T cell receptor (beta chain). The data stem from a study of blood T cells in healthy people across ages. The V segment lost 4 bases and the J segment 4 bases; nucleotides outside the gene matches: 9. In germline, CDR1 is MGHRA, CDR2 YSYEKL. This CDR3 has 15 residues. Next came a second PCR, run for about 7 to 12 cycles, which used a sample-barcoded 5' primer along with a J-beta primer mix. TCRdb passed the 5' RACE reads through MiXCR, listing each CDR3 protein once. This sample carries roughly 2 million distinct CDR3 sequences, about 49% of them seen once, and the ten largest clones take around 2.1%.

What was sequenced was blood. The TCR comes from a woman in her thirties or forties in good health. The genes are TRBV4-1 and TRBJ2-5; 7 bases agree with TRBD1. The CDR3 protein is CASSREVTGTETQYF. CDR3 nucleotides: TGCGCCAGCAGCCGAGAAGTGACAGGGACAGAGACCCAGTACTTC.